The text below deals with one T cell receptor beta chain. What it recognizes is unknown. This sample stems from a study of T cell responses to AZD1222 COVID-19 vaccine. Study-level findings and limits: White British people made up most donors, females outnumbered males, and clonal diversity was possibly underestimated. Receipt of two AZD1222 doses was followed by a rise in Spike-specific TCR breadth and depth.

From germline, CDR1 is MNHEY and CDR2 SMNVEV (reference sequence). V was pared by 3 bases and J by 2 bases, with 15 bases between. The CDR3 length is 16 residues. The table came from immunoSEQ multiplex PCR; TCRdb's copy has only in-frame clones and leaves some out. The data contain about 150,000 clones, about 90% of them singletons. The sequences come from peripheral blood, collected on day 0 of MenACWY control vaccination. The TCR originated in an adult in good health. The chain combines TRBV27 with TRBJ2-3, with D perhaps being TRBD1 or TRBD2 (5 bases each). The CDR3 DNA reads TGTGCCAGCAGTTTCCGGGACCCACCCTACACAGATACGCAGTATTTT. Translating it yields CASSFRDPPYTDTQYF.